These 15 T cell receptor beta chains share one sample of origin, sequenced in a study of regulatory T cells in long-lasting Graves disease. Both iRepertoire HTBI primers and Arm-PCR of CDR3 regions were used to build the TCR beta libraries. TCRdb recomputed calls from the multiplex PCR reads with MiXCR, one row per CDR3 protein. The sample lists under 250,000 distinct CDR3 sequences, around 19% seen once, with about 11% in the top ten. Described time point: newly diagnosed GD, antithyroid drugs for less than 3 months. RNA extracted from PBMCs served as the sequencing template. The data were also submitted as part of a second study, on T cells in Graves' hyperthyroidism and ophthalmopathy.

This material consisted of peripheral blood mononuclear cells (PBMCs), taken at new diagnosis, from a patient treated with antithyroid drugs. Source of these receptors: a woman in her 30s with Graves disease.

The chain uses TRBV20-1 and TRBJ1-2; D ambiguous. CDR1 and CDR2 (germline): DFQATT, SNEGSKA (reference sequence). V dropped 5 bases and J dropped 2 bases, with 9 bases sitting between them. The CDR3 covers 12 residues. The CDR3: CSALAGNYGYTF. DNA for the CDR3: TGCAGTGCTTTGGCGGGCAACTATGGCTACACCTTC.

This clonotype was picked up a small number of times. The CDR3 loop is CASSLGVAGHTF. The CDR3 DNA is TGTGCCAGTAGTCTCGGGGTGGCGGGCCACACCTTC. This chain joins TRBV19 and TRBJ1-2; no firm D call. The CDR3 runs 12 residues. From germline, CDR1 is LNHDA and CDR2 SQIVND (reference sequence). V was shortened by 5 bases and J by 12 bases, with 16 bases between the two germline ends.

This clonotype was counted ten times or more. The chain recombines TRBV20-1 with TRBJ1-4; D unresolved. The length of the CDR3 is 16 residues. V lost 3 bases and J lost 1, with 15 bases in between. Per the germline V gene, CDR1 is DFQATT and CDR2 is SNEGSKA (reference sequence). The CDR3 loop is CSASNLGRGTNEKLFF. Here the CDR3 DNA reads TGCAGTGCTAGTAACCTGGGCCGGGGAACTAATGAAAAACTGTTTTTT.

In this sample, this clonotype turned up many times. This chain's CDR3 is CASSFGTGGTDTQYF. The DNA of the CDR3 is TGTGCCAGCAGTTTTGGGACAGGGGGCACAGATACGCAGTATTTT. The chain has TRBV27 and TRBJ2-3; 10 positions agree with TRBD1. The CDR3 extends over 15 amino acids. Unmatched junction bases numbered 1, after V lost 3 bases and J lost 1 base. From germline, CDR1 is MNHEY and CDR2 SMNVEV (reference sequence).

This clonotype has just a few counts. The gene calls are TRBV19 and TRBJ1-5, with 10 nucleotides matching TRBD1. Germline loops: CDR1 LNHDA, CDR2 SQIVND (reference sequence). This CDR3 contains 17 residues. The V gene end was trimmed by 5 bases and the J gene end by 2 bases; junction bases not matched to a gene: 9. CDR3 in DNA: TGTGCCAGTAGTTCGGGACAGGGGTATAGAGGCAATCAGCCCCAGCATTTT. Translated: CASSSGQGYRGNQPQHF. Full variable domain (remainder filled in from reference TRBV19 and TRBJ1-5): DGGITQSPKYLFRKEGQNVTLSCEQNLNHDAMYWYRQDPGQGLRLIYYSQIVNDFQKGDIAEGYSVSREKKESFPLTVTSAQKNPTAFYLCASSSGQGYRGNQPQHFGDGTRLSIL.

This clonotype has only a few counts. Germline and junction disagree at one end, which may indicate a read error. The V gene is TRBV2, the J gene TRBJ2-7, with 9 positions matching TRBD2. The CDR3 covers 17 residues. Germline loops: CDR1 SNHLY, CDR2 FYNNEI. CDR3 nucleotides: TGCGCCAGCAGCCAAGGTGGGCGGGGGGGCACGATCTACGAGCAGTACTTC. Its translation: CASSQGGRGGTIYEQYF.

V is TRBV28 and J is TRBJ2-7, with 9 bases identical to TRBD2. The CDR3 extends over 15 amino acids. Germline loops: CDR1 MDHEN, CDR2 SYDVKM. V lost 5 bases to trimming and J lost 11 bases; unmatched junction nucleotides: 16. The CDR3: CASSGPRTSAPSEYF. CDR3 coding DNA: TGTGCCAGCAGTGGACCCCGGACTAGCGCCCCGTCGGAGTACTTC.

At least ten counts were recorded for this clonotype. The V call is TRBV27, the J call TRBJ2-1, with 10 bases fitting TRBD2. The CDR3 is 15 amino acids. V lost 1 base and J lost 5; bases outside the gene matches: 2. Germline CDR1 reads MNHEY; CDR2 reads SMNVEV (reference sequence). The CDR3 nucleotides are TGTGCCAGCAGTTTATTGGGACTAGCGAACAATGAGCAGTTCTTC. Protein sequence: CASSLLGLANNEQFF.

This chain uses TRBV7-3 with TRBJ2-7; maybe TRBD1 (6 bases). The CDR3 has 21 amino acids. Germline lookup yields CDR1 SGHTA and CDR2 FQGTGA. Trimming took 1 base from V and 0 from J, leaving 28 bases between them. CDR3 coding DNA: TGTGCCAGCAGCTTAATGTCTGTCAGGGGAGACCCTTCGAACCCCTCCTACGAGCAGTACTTC. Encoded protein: CASSLMSVRGDPSNPSYEQYF.

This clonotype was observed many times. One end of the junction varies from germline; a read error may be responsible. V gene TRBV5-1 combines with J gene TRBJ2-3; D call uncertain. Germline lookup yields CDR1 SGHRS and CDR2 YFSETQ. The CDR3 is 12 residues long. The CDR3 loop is CASSSSTDTQYF. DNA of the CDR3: TGTGCCAGCAGCTCTAGCACAGATACGCAGTATTTT. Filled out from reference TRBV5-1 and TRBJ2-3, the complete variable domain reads KAGVTQTPRYLIKTRGQQVTLSCSPISGHRSVSWYQQTPGQGLQFLFEYFSETQRNKGNFPGRFSGRQFSNSRSEMNVSTLELGDSALYLCASSSSTDTQYFGPGTRLTVL.

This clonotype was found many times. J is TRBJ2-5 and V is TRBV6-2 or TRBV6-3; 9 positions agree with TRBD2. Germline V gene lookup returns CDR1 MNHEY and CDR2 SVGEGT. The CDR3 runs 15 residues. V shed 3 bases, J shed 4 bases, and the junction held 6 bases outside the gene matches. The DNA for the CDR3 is TGTGCCAGCAGTTATGGCGGGGGGGCAGGAGAGACCCAGTACTTC. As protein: CASSYGGGAGETQYF.

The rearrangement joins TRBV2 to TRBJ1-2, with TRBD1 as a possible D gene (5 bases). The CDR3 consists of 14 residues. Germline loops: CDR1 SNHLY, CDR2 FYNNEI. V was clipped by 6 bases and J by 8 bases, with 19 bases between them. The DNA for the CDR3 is TGTGCCAGCAGGTTTCCGGGGGAGGGGCGAGGCTACACCTTC. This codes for CASRFPGEGRGYTF. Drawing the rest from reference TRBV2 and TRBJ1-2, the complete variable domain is EPEVTQTPSHQVTQMGQEVILRCVPISNHLYFYWYRQILGQKVEFLVSFYNNEISEKSEIFDDQFSVERPDGSNFTLKIRSTKLEDSAMYFCASRFPGEGRGYTFGSGTRLTVV.

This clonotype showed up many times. The CDR3 protein is CASSHADTQYF. The CDR3 DNA reads as TGTGCCAGCAGCCACGCAGATACGCAGTATTTT. This chain connects TRBV14 to TRBJ2-3, with D hard to call. The V gene lost 3 bases and the J gene lost 4 bases, with 2 bases spanning the gap. The CDR3 totals 11 residues. Germline CDR1 and CDR2: SGHDN and FVKESK.

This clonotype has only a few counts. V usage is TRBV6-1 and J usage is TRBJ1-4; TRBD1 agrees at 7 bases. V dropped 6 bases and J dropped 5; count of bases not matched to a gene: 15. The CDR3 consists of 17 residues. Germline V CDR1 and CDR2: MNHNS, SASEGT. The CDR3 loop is CASSTMATGAQNEKLFF. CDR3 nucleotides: TGTGCCAGCAGCACCATGGCAACAGGGGCCCAGAATGAAAAACTGTTTTTT.

CDR3 amino acids: CASSLGVGQPGDTQYF. CDR3 nucleotide sequence: TGTGCCAGCAGCTTAGGGGTCGGCCAACCGGGAGATACGCAGTATTTT. V usage is TRBV11-2 and J usage is TRBJ2-3, with D unclear. The V gene's germline CDR1 is SGHAT and CDR2 FQNNGV. V shed 1 base and J shed 5 bases, with 16 bases lying between them. This CDR3 region has 16 residues.